These 17 T cell receptor beta chains were all obtained from the same sample, sequenced in a study of blood T cell repertoires in COVID-19. Generated by immunoSEQ multiplex PCR, the TCRdb table keeps only in-frame clones and is missing some. The sample shows approximately 160,000 clones, about 85% of them seen only once. Input material: PBMCs or T cells enriched from blood (not recorded which). The receptors were gathered from a woman aged 50 to 60 who had recovered from COVID-19.

This clone was seen only once. The rearrangement uses TRBV29-1 and TRBJ2-3; weak D call: TRBD2 (7 bases). The ends were cut back, 4 bases at V and 5 bases at J, with 16 bases in the middle. Per the germline V gene, CDR1 is SQVTM and CDR2 is ANQGSEA. There are 14 residues in the CDR3. The CDR3 region is CSVGRGGPRDTQYF. The CDR3 bases are TGCAGCGTTGGGAGGGGGGGCCCCAGAGATACGCAGTATTTT.

The chain has TRBV7-3 and TRBJ2-3, with 9 bases that match TRBD2. CDR3 length: 14 amino acids. From germline, CDR1 is SGHTA and CDR2 FQGTGA. V shed 6 bases, J shed 9 bases, and the junction held 10 bases outside the gene matches. The chain's CDR3 is CASRSSSGSLTQYF. In nucleotides, the CDR3 is TGTGCCAGCAGGTCGAGTAGCGGGAGCCTAACGCAGTATTTT.

This clone was seen only a few times. This chain connects TRBV27 to TRBJ2-7; tentative D call: TRBD1 (5 bases). The CDR3 is 15 residues long. The germline gives CDR1 MNHEY, CDR2 SMNVEV (reference sequence). Trimming left V 6 bases short and J 5 bases short, with 20 bases between. For the CDR3, the DNA is TGTGCCAGCAGCAAATTACAGGCCCGGTCCCACGAGCAGTACTTC. It codes for CASSKLQARSHEQYF.

The chain employs TRBV5-1 and TRBJ2-1; 12 bases agree with TRBD2. V shed 0 bases and J 8 bases; nucleotides not matched to a gene: 6. The germline CDR1 and CDR2 sequences are SGHRS and YFSETQ. This CDR3 has 16 residues. The CDR3 loop is CASSLALAGGIDEQFF. The CDR3 nucleotides are TGCGCCAGCAGCTTGGCCCTAGCGGGGGGGATCGATGAGCAGTTCTTC.

This sequence joins TRBV7-6 and TRBJ2-7; 8 bases are shared with TRBD1. The junction had 1 base not matched to a gene; V was cut back by 0 bases and J by 3 bases. The germline CDR1 and CDR2 sequences are SGHVS and FNYEAQ. This CDR3 region has 14 residues. The CDR3 region has the DNA TGTGCCAGCAGCTTAGCGGGACAGGACTACGAGCAGTACTTC. This codes for CASSLAGQDYEQYF.

The V and J genes are TRBV6-5 and TRBJ1-5; a weak D match, TRBD1 (5 bases). Germline loops: CDR1 MNHEY, CDR2 SVGAGI. CDR3 size: 12 residues. The V end was cut by 6 bases, the J end by 5 bases, with 8 bases between. DNA of the CDR3: TGTGCCAGCAGCTCAGGGTATCAGCCCCAGCATTTT. Translated, it gives CASSSGYQPQHF.

The chain links TRBV10-3 to TRBJ1-2; TRBD1 aligns across 10 bases. The CDR3 is 14 residues long. Trimming cost V 7 bases and J 5 bases; bases outside gene matches: 7. Looked up from germline, CDR1 is ENHRY and CDR2 is SYGVKD. The CDR3, as DNA: TGTGCCATCACTGTTGACAGGGGGCGATATGGCTACACCTTC. Translating it yields CAITVDRGRYGYTF.

This chain joins TRBV2 and TRBJ1-5; no clear D. V was pared by 5 bases and J by 4 bases, with 12 bases between. From germline, CDR1 is SNHLY and CDR2 FYNNEI. The CDR3 extends over 14 amino acids. The CDR3 sequence: CASSTTTINQPQHF. The CDR3 region has the DNA TGTGCCAGCAGTACTACAACCATTAATCAGCCCCAGCATTTT.

This clone appeared a few times. The chain links TRBV16 to TRBJ1-1, with D possibly being TRBD1 (5 bases). CDR3 length equals 13 residues. V lost 2 bases and J lost 1, with 5 bases in between. Germline V CDR1 and CDR2: KGHSY, FQNENV. CDR3 bases: TGTGCCAGCAGCCAACAGGGGAACACTGAAGCTTTCTTT. Protein product: CASSQQGNTEAFF.

This chain joins TRBV6-5 and TRBJ1-6; perhaps TRBD1 as D (6 bases). V lost 2 bases and J lost 9, with 14 bases in between. Looked up from germline, CDR1 is MNHEY and CDR2 is SVGAGI. The CDR3 totals 15 residues. In nucleotides, the CDR3 is TGTGCCAGCAGTTACGGGGCAGGGGTGGGTTCACCCCTCCACTTT. Its protein is CASSYGAGVGSPLHF.

The V call is TRBV10-1, the J call TRBJ2-6, with 9 nucleotides matching TRBD1. Germline V gene sequence: CDR1 WNHNN, CDR2 SYGVQD (reference sequence). The length of the CDR3 is 18 residues. J gave up 1 base and V 8 bases, and 12 bases lay outside the gene matches. The CDR3, as DNA: TGCGCCAGCTCCCAGGGGGACAGGGATGATTCTGGGGCCAACGTCCTGACTTTC. Protein sequence: CASSQGDRDDSGANVLTF.

The rearrangement joins TRBV10-3 to TRBJ2-2, with 9 positions matching TRBD1. This CDR3 comprises 14 residues. Losses at the gene ends were 5 bases for V and 6 bases for J; bases not matched to a gene: 4. The germline CDR1 and CDR2 sequences are ENHRY and SYGVKD. The CDR3 sequence is CAISPTGGPGELFF. In DNA form, the CDR3 reads TGTGCCATCAGTCCCACAGGGGGCCCCGGGGAGCTGTTTTTT.

The V call is TRBV7-2, the J call TRBJ2-7; D gene uncertain. Per germline, CDR1 SGHTA and CDR2 FQGNSA. CDR3 length: 12 amino acids. V was cut by 5 bases and J by 6 bases, with 11 bases left in between. This CDR3 reads CASSAPWSEQYF. In DNA form, the CDR3 reads TGTGCCAGCAGCGCGCCCTGGAGCGAGCAGTACTTC.

This chain uses TRBV19 with TRBJ1-2; 7 bases are shared with TRBD1. This CDR3 is 15 amino acids long. V lost 6 bases to trimming and J lost 4 bases; unmatched junction nucleotides: 11. Germline CDR1 and CDR2: LNHDA and SQIVND (reference sequence). CDR3 in DNA: TGTGCCAGTAGCCCTTACAGGGGCTCGATCTATGGCTACACCTTC. It translates to CASSPYRGSIYGYTF. Full variable domain (outside the CDR3, taken from reference TRBV19 and TRBJ1-2): DGGITQSPKYLFRKEGQNVTLSCEQNLNHDAMYWYRQDPGQGLRLIYYSQIVNDFQKGDIAEGYSVSREKKESFPLTVTSAQKNPTAFYLCASSPYRGSIYGYTFGSGTRLTVV.

V gene TRBV5-4 combines with J gene TRBJ2-1; 10 nucleotides align to TRBD2. Looked up from germline, CDR1 is SGHNT and CDR2 is YYREEE (reference sequence). The CDR3 totals 14 residues. V gave up 5 bases and J gave up 8 bases; unmatched junction bases: 7. The CDR3 DNA is TGTGCCAGCAGTTCTAGCGGGGGCTATGATGAGCAGTTCTTC. It yields the protein CASSSSGGYDEQFF.

The gene calls are TRBV28 and TRBJ2-1, with a weak D call TRBD2 (6 bases). Germline values: CDR1 MDHEN, CDR2 SYDVKM. CDR3 length equals 14 residues. The V and J ends lost 6 bases and 1 base respectively, with 10 bases between them. The CDR3 DNA follows: TGTGCCAGCAGGGAGGGTGTTTCCTACAATGAGCAGTTCTTC. Protein: CASREGVSYNEQFF.

The V gene is TRBV7-2, the J gene TRBJ1-1; 9 bases line up with TRBD1. The CDR3 sequence is 18 residues long. V lost 5 bases to trimming and J lost 4 bases; unmatched junction nucleotides: 17. The germline V gene has CDR1 SGHTA and CDR2 FQGNSA. The CDR3 spells CASSLKSGQGKGSTEAFF. The CDR3 DNA reads as TGTGCCAGCAGCCTTAAATCGGGACAGGGAAAGGGGAGCACTGAAGCTTTCTTT.